These 30 T cell receptor beta chains share one sample of origin, sequenced in a study of T cells in Graves' hyperthyroidism and ophthalmopathy. TCR beta CDR3 regions were amplified from RNA. With the HTBI primer set, the TCR CDR3 went through a first round of RT-PCR. A single record per CDR3 protein comes from TCRdb applying MiXCR to the multiplex PCR reads. The sample includes approximately 330,000 distinct CDR3 sequences, over 20% of them seen just once. Material for sequencing was blood. These receptors all stem from a woman between 45 and 60 years old with Graves' hyperthyroidism.

This sequence joins TRBV7-9 and TRBJ1-1; 10 bases are a match to TRBD1. V dropped 1 base and J dropped 5; count of bases not matched to a gene: 4. Germline CDR1 and CDR2: SEHNR and FQNEAQ (reference sequence). There are 15 residues in the CDR3. The CDR3 coding sequence is TGTGCCAGCAGCTTAGTGGGACAGGGGAGGACTGAAGCTTTCTTT. As protein: CASSLVGQGRTEAFF.

V and J are TRBV5-1 and TRBJ2-3, with D possibly matching TRBD1 (5 bases). The CDR3 runs 15 residues. Germline V gene sequence: CDR1 SGHRS, CDR2 YFSETQ. V was cut by 0 bases and J by 1 base, with 9 bases left in between. The chain's CDR3 is CASSLEQARTDTQYF. The CDR3 DNA sequence: TGCGCCAGCAGCTTGGAACAGGCTCGCACAGATACGCAGTATTTT.

The V call is TRBV12-3 or TRBV12-4, the J call TRBJ1-2; D not resolved. The CDR3 is 12 residues long. The V and J ends lost 6 bases and 5 bases respectively, with 10 bases between them. The CDR3 DNA sequence: TGTGCCAGCAGCCCCCGTCCGTATGGCTACACCTTC. This codes for CASSPRPYGYTF.

Remarks on this clonotype: The junction differs from germline at one of its ends, possibly a read error. The J gene is TRBJ1-2, the V gene TRBV6-1; 7 bases are shared with TRBD1. This CDR3 spans 15 amino acids. The germline CDR1 and CDR2 sequences are MNHNS and SASEGT. The CDR3 loop reads CAISEFTGENYGYTF. CDR3 sequence (DNA): TGTGCCATCAGTGAGTTTACAGGGGAGAACTATGGCTACACCTTC.

This clonotype was recorded many times. The chain employs TRBV20-1 and TRBJ2-7; no firm D call. This CDR3 spans 11 amino acids. Germline assignment: CDR1 DFQATT and CDR2 SNEGSKA (reference sequence). V was clipped by 7 bases and J by 3 bases, with 10 bases between them. The CDR3 sequence is CSVRVGYEQYF. CDR3 DNA sequence: TGCAGTGTCCGCGTTGGCTACGAGCAGTACTTC.

The chain couples TRBV6-1 to TRBJ2-2; 7 bases fit TRBD2. The junction had 6 bases not matched to a gene; V was cut back by 1 base and J by 4 bases. This CDR3 has 16 amino acids. The V gene's germline CDR1 is MNHNS and CDR2 SASEGT. DNA of the CDR3: TGTGCCAGCAGTGAAGGTCTAGGGGAGGGCACCGGGGAGCTGTTTTTT. It specifies CASSEGLGEGTGELFF.

The table lists this clonotype with many counts. V is TRBV12-3 or TRBV12-4 and J is TRBJ1-1, with D tentatively TRBD1 (5 bases). CDR3 length: 14 residues. Between the trimmed V and J ends, which lost 6 bases and 3 bases, there was a span of 14 bases. CDR3: CASRGGALDTEAFF. CDR3 bases: TGTGCCAGCAGAGGAGGGGCGCTCGACACTGAAGCTTTCTTT.

This clonotype was seen a handful of times. The chain recombines TRBV6-1 with TRBJ2-7, with D possibly matching TRBD2 (5 bases). This CDR3 region has 15 residues. Between the trimmed V and J ends, which lost 5 bases and 1 base, there was a span of 15 bases. CDR1 MNHNS and CDR2 SASEGT come from the germline V gene. CDR3 nucleotide sequence: TGTGCCAGCAGTTCCTTGGACTGGGCTTCCTACGAGCAGTACTTC. Amino acids: CASSSLDWASYEQYF.

This clonotype was observed a handful of times. The genes are TRBV6-1 and TRBJ1-4; 8 positions agree with TRBD1. CDR1 MNHNS and CDR2 SASEGT come from the germline V gene. CDR3 length equals 19 residues. J was trimmed by 0 bases and V by 3 bases; bases with no gene match: 12. The DNA of the CDR3 is TGTGCCAGCAGTGATCGGGACAGGCCTCTTTTTGCAACTAATGAAAAACTGTTTTTT. This codes for CASSDRDRPLFATNEKLFF.

In nucleotides, the CDR3 is TGTGCCAGCAGTTTTATCGACAATCTGGATTCACCCCTCCACTTT. Translation: CASSFIDNLDSPLHF. The rearrangement uses TRBV28 and TRBJ1-6, with unresolved D. CDR1 and CDR2 (germline): MDHEN, SYDVKM. V lost 3 bases to trimming and J lost 8 bases, with 14 bases between them. CDR3 length equals 15 residues.

There are a few counts of this clonotype. CDR3 in amino acids: CASRGVNQGAYEQYF. Written as DNA, the CDR3 is TGTGCCAGTAGAGGGGTAAATCAGGGAGCCTACGAGCAGTACTTC. This chain links TRBV19 with TRBJ2-7, with D perhaps assigned TRBD1 or TRBD2 (5 bases each). Germline V gene lookup returns CDR1 LNHDA and CDR2 SQIVND (reference sequence). This CDR3 region has 15 residues. V lost 6 bases to trimming and J lost 2 bases, with 17 bases between them.

This clonotype appeared a single time. Germline is not matched at one junction end, which may reflect a read error. The CDR3, as DNA: TGCGCCAGCGGCCAAGATATGACTAGCGCAAACTACGAGCAGTACTTC. Amino acid sequence: CASGQDMTSANYEQYF. The J gene is TRBJ2-7, the V gene TRBV4-1; 8 bases match TRBD2. This CDR3 comprises 16 residues. CDR1 MGHRA and CDR2 YSYEKL come from the germline V gene.

The sample holds many counts of this clonotype. The chain has TRBV11-2 and TRBJ2-2; the D gene could be TRBD1 or TRBD2 (7 bases each). This CDR3 is 16 amino acids long. V was trimmed by 4 bases and J by 0 bases, leaving 12 bases between them. Germline CDR1 SGHAT, CDR2 FQNNGV. The CDR3 DNA reads as TGTGCCAGCAGCTGGGGAGGGGGCCCGAACACCGGGGAGCTGTTTTTT. It codes for CASSWGGGPNTGELFF.

At least ten counts were recorded for this clonotype. The V call is TRBV7-9, the J call TRBJ2-7, with 7 positions matching TRBD2. J was trimmed by 6 bases and V by 1 base; bases with no gene match: 12. This CDR3 has 16 residues. Germline V lookup: CDR1 SEHNR, CDR2 FQNEAQ (reference sequence). The CDR3 loop is CASSLGGNGRNGEQYF. The CDR3 nucleotides are TGTGCCAGCAGCTTAGGAGGGAACGGGAGGAATGGCGAGCAGTACTTC.

This chain uses TRBV9 with TRBJ2-1; D gene unclear. The V gene's germline CDR1 is SGDLS and CDR2 YYNGEE. This CDR3 region has 16 residues. The germline V and J ends were trimmed by 4 bases and 4 bases, with 18 bases remaining between them. CDR3 bases: TGTGCCAGCAGCCTAATTTCAGCGTCCCCGTACAATGAGCAGTTCTTC. Its protein is CASSLISASPYNEQFF.

The gene calls are TRBV20-1 and TRBJ2-1; D unclear. V dropped 3 bases and J dropped 3 bases, with 3 bases sitting between them. Germline V gene lookup returns CDR1 DFQATT and CDR2 SNEGSKA (reference sequence). The CDR3 totals 11 residues. The CDR3 DNA reads as TGCAGTGCTAGTCTCTACAATGAGCAGTTCTTC. This sequence encodes CSASLYNEQFF.

This clonotype showed up many times. The chain joins TRBV28 to TRBJ1-2; tentative D call: TRBD1 (6 bases). V lost 7 bases and J 4 bases, leaving 13 bases between the germline ends. The CDR3 sequence is 13 residues long. The germline gives CDR1 MDHEN, CDR2 SYDVKM. The CDR3 DNA follows: TGTGCCAGCACCCGAGGGGGTGGCTATGGCTACACCTTC. This gives the protein CASTRGGGYGYTF.

This clonotype turned up a few times. The chain links TRBV5-1 to TRBJ1-2; tentatively, D is TRBD1 (6 bases). Germline CDR1 is SGHRS and CDR2 is YFSETQ. This CDR3 comprises 14 residues. V was trimmed by 0 bases and J by 4 bases, leaving 10 bases between them. CDR3 region: CASSLGQVLYGYTF. The CDR3 DNA is TGCGCCAGCAGCTTGGGACAGGTTCTCTATGGCTACACCTTC.

This clonotype was detected many times. The genes are TRBV7-8 and TRBJ2-1; D may be TRBD2 (5 bases). Germline CDR1 and CDR2: SGHVS and FQNEAQ. V was cut by 1 base and J by 3 bases, with 10 bases left in between. The CDR3 covers 15 residues. The CDR3 loop reads CASSLGGSHYNEQFF. CDR3 coding DNA: TGTGCCAGCAGCTTAGGTGGGAGCCACTACAATGAGCAGTTCTTC.

The chain couples TRBV6-2 or TRBV6-3 to TRBJ1-6; TRBD1 matches 7 bases. Germline values: CDR1 MNHEY, CDR2 SVGEGT. Unmatched junction bases numbered 4, after V lost 2 bases and J lost 0 bases. The CDR3 loop spans 17 amino acids. The CDR3, as DNA: TGTGCCAGCAGTTACCCGACAGGGAGCTCCTATAATTCACCCCTCCACTTT. Residues: CASSYPTGSSYNSPLHF.

The chain carries TRBV9 and TRBJ2-1, with D possibly being TRBD2 (5 bases). Germline lookup yields CDR1 SGDLS and CDR2 YYNGEE. Trimming took off 0 bases at V and 0 bases at J, with 10 bases between the two ends. The CDR3 is 16 amino acids. The CDR3 nucleotides read TGTGCCAGCAGCGTAGAGAGGGCAGGCTCCTACAATGAGCAGTTCTTC. Translation gives CASSVERAGSYNEQFF.

Ten or more counts support this clonotype. One junction end disagrees with the germline gene, perhaps due to a read error. The chain recombines TRBV5-1 with TRBJ1-5; 10 positions match TRBD1. The germline gives CDR1 SGHRS, CDR2 YFSETQ. The CDR3 length is 15 residues. In nucleotides, the CDR3 is TGTGCCAGCAGTTTAGGGACAGGGGGCAATCAGCCCCAGCATTTT. It codes for CASSLGTGGNQPQHF.

This clonotype occurred many times. V is TRBV20-1 and J is TRBJ2-1; D perhaps matches TRBD2 (5 bases). The CDR3 totals 13 residues. Deletions cut 6 bases from V and 8 bases from J, with 17 bases between. Germline-derived CDR1 and CDR2 are DFQATT and SNEGSKA (reference sequence). The chain's CDR3 is CSAEEVGLHEQFF. CDR3 DNA sequence: TGCAGTGCCGAGGAGGTAGGGCTCCATGAGCAGTTCTTC.

This clonotype was recorded at least ten times. The DNA of the CDR3 is TGCGCCAGCAGCTTCGGCCAAGAGACCCAGTACTTC. It is translated as CASSFGQETQYF. This chain connects TRBV5-1 to TRBJ2-5; D is unclear. The CDR3 consists of 12 residues. Germline CDR1 is SGHRS and CDR2 is YFSETQ. With 2 bases removed from V and 1 base from J, the gap between germline ends came to 3 bases.

Worth noting for this clonotype: A read error may explain this, as a much larger clone is one base away. The V gene is TRBV30, the J gene TRBJ2-1; the D is unclear. Germline values: CDR1 GTSNPN, CDR2 SVGIG (reference sequence). CDR3 length equals 13 residues. V was trimmed by 6 bases and J by 10 bases, leaving 19 bases between them. CDR3 loop: CACAPDAVYEQFF. CDR3 nucleotides: TGTGCCTGCGCTCCGGACGCGGTGTACGAGCAGTTCTTC.

This sequence joins TRBV20-1 and TRBJ1-1, with 7 bases identical to TRBD1. This CDR3 contains 15 residues. Germline values: CDR1 DFQATT, CDR2 SNEGSKA (reference sequence). Germline trimming cut 0 bases from V and 11 bases from J; bases unmatched to any gene: 15. The CDR3 sequence is CSARDVNGGGGGAFF. CDR3 bases: TGCAGTGCTAGAGACGTTAACGGAGGGGGCGGAGGGGCTTTCTTT.

This clonotype has a count of ten or more. This rearrangement joins TRBV7-8 to TRBJ1-1; TRBD1 is a possible D gene (6 bases). The CDR3 extends over 14 amino acids. Trimming took 1 base from V and 1 from J, leaving 7 bases between them. CDR1 is SGHVS and CDR2 is FQNEAQ in the germline V gene. The CDR3 loop reads CASSLDRANTEAFF. The CDR3 nucleotides read TGTGCCAGCAGCTTAGACAGGGCGAACACTGAAGCTTTCTTT.

This clonotype was detected ten times or more. This chain uses TRBV9 with TRBJ1-2, with D maybe TRBD1 (5 bases). The germline CDR1 and CDR2 sequences are SGDLS and YYNGEE. Trimming stripped 3 bases from V and 5 bases from J, with 20 bases between. This CDR3 contains 16 residues. The CDR3 nucleotides are TGTGCCAGCAGCGAGAGCGCCCGGGGGAGGGGATATGGCTACACCTTC. It codes for CASSESARGRGYGYTF.

This clonotype was detected many times. The chain carries TRBV20-1 and TRBJ2-1, with TRBD1 matching 8 bases. The CDR3 is made up of 14 amino acids. Trimming cost V 6 bases and J 4 bases; bases outside gene matches: 8. Per germline, CDR1 DFQATT and CDR2 SNEGSKA (reference sequence). The CDR3 DNA sequence: TGCAGTGCCCAGGACAGGGCGGGATACAATGAGCAGTTCTTC. It specifies CSAQDRAGYNEQFF.

This clonotype was recorded many times. The V gene is TRBV3-1, the J gene TRBJ2-7, with TRBD1 identical over 7 bases. CDR1 and CDR2 from the germline V gene are LGHDT and YNNKEL (reference sequence). The CDR3 is made up of 15 amino acids. V shed 2 bases and J 1 base; nucleotides not matched to a gene: 5. The CDR3: CASSQQAGGSYEQYF. The CDR3 nucleotides read TGTGCCAGCAGCCAACAGGCAGGGGGATCCTACGAGCAGTACTTC.